This T cell receptor (beta chain) was found in a study of T cells in Graves' hyperthyroidism and ophthalmopathy. What was amplified from RNA transcripts were TCR beta CDR3 regions. In the first-round RT-PCR of the TCR CDR3, the HTBI primer set was used. TCRdb ran MiXCR on the multiplex PCR reads and lists one entry per CDR3 protein. The sample has 300,000 to 450,000 distinct CDR3 sequences; 15% are singletons. This clonotype has at least ten counts. What it binds is not known. Any patient presenting with uncontrolled infection, other autoimmune disease, pregnancy or lactation was left out. Trimming cost V 3 bases and J 5 bases; bases outside gene matches: 9. CDR1 and CDR2 (germline): DFQATT, SNEGSKA (reference sequence). This CDR3 is built from 15 residues. Findings and limits, study-wide: Ophthalmopathy, which appeared later, was predicted by the model a median about 6 months before onset.

This sequence was found in a woman aged 30 to 39 with Graves' hyperthyroidism. This sequence joins TRBV20-1 and TRBJ2-5, with 10 bases fitting TRBD2. Source material: blood. The CDR3 loop reads CSASPPLAGVETQYF. CDR3 DNA sequence: TGCAGTGCTAGTCCCCCGCTAGCGGGAGTGGAGACCCAGTACTTC.